The next 9 T cell receptor beta chains were all read from a single sample in a study of tumor-infiltrating lymphocytes in localized non-small cell lung cancer. The table came from immunoSEQ multiplex PCR; TCRdb's copy has only in-frame clones and leaves some out. The sample includes about 7,100 clones, roughly 80% of them seen just once. The sequenced material came from lung tumor tissue. All receptors come from a human donor with non-small cell lung cancer.

The chain links TRBV7-2 to TRBJ2-4; TRBD1 might be the D (5 bases). Germline CDR1 is SGHTA and CDR2 is FQGNSA. The CDR3 length is 13 residues. Trimming took off 5 bases at V and 7 bases at J, with 12 bases between the two ends. CDR3 in DNA: TGTGCCAGCAGCGGCAGGGTTGGGAACATTCAGTACTTC. Protein sequence: CASSGRVGNIQYF.

The chain uses TRBV5-1 and TRBJ1-1, with TRBD1 matching over 8 bases. The CDR3 spans 15 residues. V dropped 2 bases and J dropped 5; count of bases not matched to a gene: 8. CDR1 and CDR2 (germline): SGHRS, YFSETQ. The CDR3 DNA is TGCGCCAGCAGCTTAACCCAGGGGGCATCGACTGAAGCTTTCTTT. Its translation: CASSLTQGASTEAFF.

This clone was detected a few times. DNA of the CDR3: TGTGCCAGCAGCTTAGTTACGGGAGGGGGTTACAATGAGCAGTTCTTC. Translating gives CASSLVTGGGYNEQFF. The chain is built from TRBV7-9 and TRBJ2-1, with TRBD2 matching 8 bases. Losses at the gene ends were 1 base for V and 4 bases for J; bases not matched to a gene: 6. The CDR3 is 16 residues long. Per the germline V gene, CDR1 is SEHNR and CDR2 is FQNEAQ (reference sequence).

This clone is deemed medium-sized. The chain couples TRBV7-8 to TRBJ1-5; D might be TRBD1 (5 bases). This CDR3 spans 12 amino acids. Germline lookup yields CDR1 SGHVS and CDR2 FQNEAQ. Trimming removed 7 bases at V and 5 bases at J, with 9 bases between. CDR3 DNA sequence: TGTGCCAGCACCGTAGGGGATCAGCCCCAGCATTTT. Protein: CASTVGDQPQHF.

The V call is TRBV5-4, the J call TRBJ2-1, with 10 bases identical to TRBD2. Unmatched junction bases numbered 5, after V lost 2 bases and J lost 9 bases. Germline lookup yields CDR1 SGHNT and CDR2 YYREEE (reference sequence). The CDR3 has 14 amino acids. Here the CDR3 DNA reads TGTGCCAGCAGCTTCCTAGCGGGAGAAGGTGAGCAGTTCTTC. Protein: CASSFLAGEGEQFF.

CDR3: CASSPSGDNEQFF. The DNA of the CDR3 is TGTGCCAGCTCTCCGTCCGGGGACAATGAGCAGTTCTTC. The chain is built from TRBV18 and TRBJ2-1; D possibly corresponds to TRBD2 (5 bases). CDR1 is KGHSH and CDR2 is LQKENI in the germline V gene. V dropped 6 bases and J dropped 5 bases, with 11 bases sitting between them. The CDR3 is 13 amino acids.

The rearrangement joins TRBV5-4 to TRBJ1-2; D is undetermined. Germline loops: CDR1 SGHNT, CDR2 YYREEE (reference sequence). The CDR3 sequence is 15 residues long. V lost 4 bases and J lost 4, with 17 bases in between. In nucleotides, the CDR3 is TGTGCCAGCAGCGACAAATCGTTGGGGAGCTATGGCTACACCTTC. Encoded protein: CASSDKSLGSYGYTF.

The CDR3 protein is CASSLVGTGNYGYTF. The CDR3 region has the DNA TGTGCCAGCAGCTTAGTAGGGACAGGGAACTATGGCTACACCTTC. This chain connects TRBV7-2 to TRBJ1-2, with 9 bases lining up with TRBD1. Germline lookup yields CDR1 SGHTA and CDR2 FQGNSA. The CDR3 runs to 15 residues. Unmatched junction bases numbered 2, after V lost 1 base and J lost 2 bases.

The J gene is TRBJ2-7, the V gene TRBV14; weak D call: TRBD2 (6 bases). In germline, CDR1 is SGHDN, CDR2 FVKESK. The CDR3 is 13 amino acids. V lost 3 bases, J lost 6 bases, and 12 bases lay in between. The CDR3: CASSQGWRGEQYF. The CDR3 DNA reads TGTGCCAGCAGCCAGGGCTGGAGGGGCGAGCAGTACTTC.